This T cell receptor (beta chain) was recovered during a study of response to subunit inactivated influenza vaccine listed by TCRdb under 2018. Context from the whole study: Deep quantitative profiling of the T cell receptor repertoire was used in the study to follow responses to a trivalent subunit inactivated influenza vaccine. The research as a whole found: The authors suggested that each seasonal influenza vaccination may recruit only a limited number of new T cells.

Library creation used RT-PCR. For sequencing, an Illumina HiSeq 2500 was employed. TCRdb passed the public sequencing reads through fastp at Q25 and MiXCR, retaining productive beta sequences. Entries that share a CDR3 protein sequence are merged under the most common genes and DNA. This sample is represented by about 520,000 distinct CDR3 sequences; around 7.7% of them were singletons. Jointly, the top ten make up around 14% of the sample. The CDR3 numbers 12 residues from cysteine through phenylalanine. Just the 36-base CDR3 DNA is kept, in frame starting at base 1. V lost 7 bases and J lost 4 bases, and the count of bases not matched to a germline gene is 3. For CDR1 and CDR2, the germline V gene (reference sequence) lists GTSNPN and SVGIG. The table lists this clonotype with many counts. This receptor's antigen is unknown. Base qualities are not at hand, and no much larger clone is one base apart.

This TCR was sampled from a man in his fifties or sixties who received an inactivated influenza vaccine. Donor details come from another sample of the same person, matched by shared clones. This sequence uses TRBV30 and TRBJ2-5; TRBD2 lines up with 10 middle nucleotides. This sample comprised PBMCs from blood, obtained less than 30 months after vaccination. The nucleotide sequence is TGTGCCTATAGCGGGGGGACAGAGACCCAGTACTTC. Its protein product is CAYSGGTETQYF.